Below are 10 T cell receptor beta chains sequenced from a single sample in a study of control samples from healthy donors and cancer patients. Profiling relied on immunoSEQ multiplex PCR, and the TCRdb table lists in-frame clones only, not all of them. Counted here are more than 65,000 clones, over 65% occurring once; the ten biggest clones make up more than 12%. The sequencing sample was made of blood. Source of these receptors: a man aged 45 to 65 in good health.

This clone has just a few counts. The chain has TRBV7-2 and TRBJ2-7; D possibly uses TRBD1 or TRBD2 (5 bases each). The germline V and J ends were trimmed by 1 base and 1 base, with 11 bases remaining between them. Germline V gene lookup returns CDR1 SGHTA and CDR2 FQGNSA. The CDR3 has 15 amino acids. CDR3: CASSLGRDRSYEQYF. The CDR3 DNA reads as TGTGCCAGCAGCTTAGGACGGGACCGATCCTACGAGCAGTACTTC.

The chain combines TRBV24-1 with TRBJ2-1; 13 nucleotides line up with TRBD2. The CDR3 loop spans 16 amino acids. Germline V gives CDR1 KGHDR, CDR2 SFDVKD. J gave up 6 bases and V 3 bases, and 4 bases lay outside the gene matches. DNA of the CDR3: TGTGCCACCAGTGATCCCGGGACTAGCGGGACCAATGAGCAGTTCTTC. It is translated as CATSDPGTSGTNEQFF.

This chain uses TRBV5-4 with TRBJ1-2, with D tentatively TRBD1 (6 bases). Germline CDR1 is SGHNT and CDR2 is YYREEE (reference sequence). Trimming pared 0 bases from V and 3 bases from J, leaving 9 bases between. This CDR3 is built from 14 residues. The CDR3 is CASSLAGAHYGYTF. CDR3 coding DNA: TGTGCCAGCAGCTTGGCGGGGGCCCACTATGGCTACACCTTC. The full variable domain, completed using reference TRBV5-4 and TRBJ1-2, is ETGVTQSPTHLIKTRGQQVTLRCSSQSGHNTVSWYQQALGQGPQFIFQYYREEENGRGNFPPRFSGLQFPNYSSELNVNALELDDSALYLCASSLAGAHYGYTFGSGTRLTVV.

The chain combines TRBV24-1 with TRBJ2-1; 8 nucleotides match TRBD2. The CDR3 totals 17 residues. CDR1 is KGHDR and CDR2 is SFDVKD in the germline V gene. The V segment lost 3 bases and the J segment 6 bases; nucleotides outside the gene matches: 12. In DNA, the CDR3 is TGTGCCACCAGTGATCTAAACGGACTAGCAGTAATCAATGAGCAGTTCTTC. Its translation: CATSDLNGLAVINEQFF.

The genes are TRBV6-5 and TRBJ2-7; D is uncertain. The germline CDR1 and CDR2 sequences are MNHEY and SVGAGI. This CDR3 contains 14 residues. Trimming shortened V by 6 bases and J by 2 bases, and 14 bases separated the two germline ends. The CDR3 spells CASSRTASPYEQYF. The DNA of the CDR3 is TGTGCCAGCAGCCGCACAGCGTCTCCCTACGAGCAGTACTTC.

The V gene is TRBV18, the J gene TRBJ2-5; TRBD1 is a possible D gene (6 bases). The V and J ends lost 5 bases and 6 bases respectively, with 16 bases between them. Germline V CDR1 and CDR2: KGHSH, LQKENI. The CDR3 is 14 residues long. The CDR3 is CASSSEQGGQTQYF. For the CDR3, the DNA is TGTGCCAGCTCATCCGAACAGGGTGGACAGACCCAGTACTTC.

This chain links TRBV7-9 with TRBJ1-1; no clear D. The CDR3 covers 16 residues. The V gene lost 5 bases and the J gene lost 0 bases, with 16 bases spanning the gap. Germline CDR1 is SEHNR and CDR2 is FQNEAQ (reference sequence). The CDR3 nucleotides are TGTGCCAGCAGCCCGCAAGGTGGTGTGATGAACACTGAAGCTTTCTTT. It encodes CASSPQGGVMNTEAFF. Full variable domain (outside the CDR3, taken from reference TRBV7-9 and TRBJ1-1): DTGVSQNPRHKITKRGQNVTFRCDPISEHNRLYWYRQTLGQGPEFLTYFQNEAQLEKSRLLSDRFSAERPKGSFSTLEIQRTEQGDSAMYLCASSPQGGVMNTEAFFGQGTRLTVV.

In its sample, this clone was seen once. The rearrangement links TRBV5-1 to TRBJ1-1; tentatively, D is TRBD1 (5 bases). V was shortened by 0 bases and J by 0 bases, with 9 bases between the two germline ends. CDR1 SGHRS and CDR2 YFSETQ come from the germline V gene. The CDR3 sequence is 15 residues long. The CDR3 region has the DNA TGCGCCAGCAGCTTGGCGGGGGACCTGAACACTGAAGCTTTCTTT. Its protein product is CASSLAGDLNTEAFF.

V usage is TRBV20-1 and J usage is TRBJ1-4, with D unresolved. V lost 3 bases to trimming and J lost 8 bases, with 13 bases between them. This CDR3 has 13 residues. Per the germline V gene, CDR1 is DFQATT and CDR2 is SNEGSKA (reference sequence). The chain's CDR3 is CSASYLGREKLFF. CDR3 nucleotides: TGCAGTGCTAGTTACCTCGGGAGGGAAAAACTGTTTTTT.

The chain has TRBV24-1 and TRBJ2-3; D is unclear. The V end lost 5 bases, the J end lost 5 bases, and 13 bases lay between the germline ends. Per germline, CDR1 KGHDR and CDR2 SFDVKD. The CDR3 runs 14 residues. The CDR3 region has the DNA TGTGCCACCAGTGTGGTCGAGAATCTAGATACGCAGTATTTT. Its protein is CATSVVENLDTQYF.